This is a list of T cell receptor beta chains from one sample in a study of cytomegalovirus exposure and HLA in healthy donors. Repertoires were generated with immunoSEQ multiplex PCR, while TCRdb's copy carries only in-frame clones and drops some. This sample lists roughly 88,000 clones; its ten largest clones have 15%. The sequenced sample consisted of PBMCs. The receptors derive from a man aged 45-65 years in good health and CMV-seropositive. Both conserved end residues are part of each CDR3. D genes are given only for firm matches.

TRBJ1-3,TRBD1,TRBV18,CASSLDRDGNTIYF
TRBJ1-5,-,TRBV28,CASRWGVTGQPQHF
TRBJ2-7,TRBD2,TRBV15,CATSRPPAGIAGYSYEQYF
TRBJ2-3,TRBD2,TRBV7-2,CASIPGLATDTQYF
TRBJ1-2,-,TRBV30,CAWSDLPGYTF
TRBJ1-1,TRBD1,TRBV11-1,CASSSRGQGFYGTEAFF
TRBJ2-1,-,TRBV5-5,CASSKIGADEQFF
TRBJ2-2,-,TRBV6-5,CASSYRGTGELFF
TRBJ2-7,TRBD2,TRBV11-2,CASSPSGVYEQYF
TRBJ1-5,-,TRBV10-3,CAIGSGGDQPQHF
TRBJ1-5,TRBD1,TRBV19,CASSRDRVGQPQHF
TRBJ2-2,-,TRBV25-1,CASSEYYTGELFF
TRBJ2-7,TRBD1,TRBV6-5,CASSRSDREYEQYF
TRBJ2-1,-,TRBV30,CASERAYSNEQFF
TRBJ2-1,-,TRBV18,CASSPPRAGYTYNEQFF